This record looks at one T cell receptor (beta chain) sequence and its context. The TCRbeta library incorporated unique molecular identifiers. MiXCR, run by TCRdb on the PCR reads, gives a single entry per CDR3 protein. The sample includes 500,000 to 600,000 distinct CDR3 sequences, around a third of them seen just once. This CDR3 contains 15 residues. The germline V and J ends were trimmed by 1 base and 0 bases, with 8 bases remaining between them. These data originate in a study of T-cell reconstitution after alpha-beta-depleted transplantation in children. The material sequenced was PBMCs from the stem cell graft donor, taken from the stem cell graft. The chain joins TRBV12-3 or TRBV12-4 to TRBJ2-3, with D unclear. This sequence was found in a human donor who donated a stem cell graft to a child with aplastic anemia. CDR3 DNA sequence: TGTGCCAGCAGTTTAGGGGCGGTTAGCACAGATACGCAGTATTTT. Protein product: CASSLGAVSTDTQYF.